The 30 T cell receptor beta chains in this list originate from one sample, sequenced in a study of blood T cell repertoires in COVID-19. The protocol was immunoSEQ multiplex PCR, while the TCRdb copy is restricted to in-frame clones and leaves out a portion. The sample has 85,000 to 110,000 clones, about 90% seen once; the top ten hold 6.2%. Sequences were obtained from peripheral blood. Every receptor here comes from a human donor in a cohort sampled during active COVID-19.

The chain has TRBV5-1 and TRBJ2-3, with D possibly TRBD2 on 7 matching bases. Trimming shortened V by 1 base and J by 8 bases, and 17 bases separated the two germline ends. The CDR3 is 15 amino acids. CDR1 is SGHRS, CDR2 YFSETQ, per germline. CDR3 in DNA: TGCGCCAGCAGCTTGACCGGGGGGCCCAGCGGTACGCAGTATTTT. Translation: CASSLTGGPSGTQYF.

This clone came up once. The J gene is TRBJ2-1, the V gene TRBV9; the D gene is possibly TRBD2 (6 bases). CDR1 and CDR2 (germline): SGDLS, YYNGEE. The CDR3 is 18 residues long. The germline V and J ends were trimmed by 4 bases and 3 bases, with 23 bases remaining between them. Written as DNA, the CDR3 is TGTGCCAGCAGCCACCCAATTCTCTCGGCGGGGCACTACAATGAGCAGTTCTTC. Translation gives CASSHPILSAGHYNEQFF.

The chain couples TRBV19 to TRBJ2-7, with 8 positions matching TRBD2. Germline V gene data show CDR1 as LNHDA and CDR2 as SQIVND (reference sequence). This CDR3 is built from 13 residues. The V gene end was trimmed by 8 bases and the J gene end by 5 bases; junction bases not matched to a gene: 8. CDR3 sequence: CASAKRESHEQYF. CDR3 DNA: TGTGCCAGTGCTAAGCGGGAGTCCCACGAGCAGTACTTC.

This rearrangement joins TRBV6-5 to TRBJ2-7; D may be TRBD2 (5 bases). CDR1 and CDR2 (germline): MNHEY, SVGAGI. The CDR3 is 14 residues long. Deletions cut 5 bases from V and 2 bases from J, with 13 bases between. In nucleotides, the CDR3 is TGTGCCAGCAGTCCTTTATTTAGCGCCTACGAGCAGTACTTC. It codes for CASSPLFSAYEQYF.

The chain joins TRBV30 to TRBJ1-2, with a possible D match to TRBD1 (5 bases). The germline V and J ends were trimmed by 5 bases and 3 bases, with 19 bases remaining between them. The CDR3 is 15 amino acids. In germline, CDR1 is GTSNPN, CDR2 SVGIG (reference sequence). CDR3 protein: CAWESRVIYDYGYTF. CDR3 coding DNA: TGTGCCTGGGAGAGCAGGGTTATATATGACTATGGCTACACCTTC.

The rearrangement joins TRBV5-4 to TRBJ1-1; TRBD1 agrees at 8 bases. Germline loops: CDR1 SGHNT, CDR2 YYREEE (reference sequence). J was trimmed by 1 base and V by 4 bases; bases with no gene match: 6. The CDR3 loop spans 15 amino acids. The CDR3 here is CASSSPDRGNTEAFF. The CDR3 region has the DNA TGTGCCAGCAGCAGTCCAGACAGGGGGAACACTGAAGCTTTCTTT.

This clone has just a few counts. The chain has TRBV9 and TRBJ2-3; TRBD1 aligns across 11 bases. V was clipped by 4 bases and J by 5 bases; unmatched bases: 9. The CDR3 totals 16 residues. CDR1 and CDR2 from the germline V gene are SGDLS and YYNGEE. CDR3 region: CASSTRTGGARDTQYF. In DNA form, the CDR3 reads TGTGCCAGCAGCACCAGGACAGGGGGCGCGAGAGATACGCAGTATTTT.

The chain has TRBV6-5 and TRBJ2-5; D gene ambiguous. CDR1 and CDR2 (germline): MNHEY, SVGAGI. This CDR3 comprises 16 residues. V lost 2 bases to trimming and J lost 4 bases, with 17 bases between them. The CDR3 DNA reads TGTGCCAGCAGTTACGGTCTAGTACTTAAAGGAGAGACCCAGTACTTC. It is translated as CASSYGLVLKGETQYF.

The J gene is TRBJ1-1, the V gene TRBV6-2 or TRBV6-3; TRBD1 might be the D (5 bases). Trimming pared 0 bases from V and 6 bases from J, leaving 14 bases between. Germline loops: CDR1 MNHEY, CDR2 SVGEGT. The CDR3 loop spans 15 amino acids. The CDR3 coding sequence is TGTGCCAGCAGTTACTCGGTCGGGGGAGGCCCTGAAGCTTTCTTT. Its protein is CASSYSVGGGPEAFF.

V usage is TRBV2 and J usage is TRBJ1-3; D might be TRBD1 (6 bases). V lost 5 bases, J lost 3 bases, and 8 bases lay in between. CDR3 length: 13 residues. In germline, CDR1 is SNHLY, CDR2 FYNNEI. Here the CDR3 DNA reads TGTGCCAGCAGTTCAGGGGATGGAAACACCATATATTTT. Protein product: CASSSGDGNTIYF. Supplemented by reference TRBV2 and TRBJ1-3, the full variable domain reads EPEVTQTPSHQVTQMGQEVILRCVPISNHLYFYWYRQILGQKVEFLVSFYNNEISEKSEIFDDQFSVERPDGSNFTLKIRSTKLEDSAMYFCASSSGDGNTIYFGEGSWLTVV.

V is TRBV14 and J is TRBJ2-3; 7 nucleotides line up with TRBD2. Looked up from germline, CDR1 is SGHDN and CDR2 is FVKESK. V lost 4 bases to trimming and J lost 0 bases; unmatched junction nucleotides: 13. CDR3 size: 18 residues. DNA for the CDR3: TGTGCCAGCAGCCCCCACCCCCGGGCTAGCGGTAGCACAGATACGCAGTATTTT. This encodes CASSPHPRASGSTDTQYF.

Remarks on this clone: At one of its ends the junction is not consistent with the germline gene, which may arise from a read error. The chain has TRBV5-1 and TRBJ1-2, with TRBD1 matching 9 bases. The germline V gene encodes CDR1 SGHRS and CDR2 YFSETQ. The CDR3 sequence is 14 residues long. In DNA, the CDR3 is TGCGCCAGCAGTTTGGACAGGGGAGTTTATGGCTACACCTTC. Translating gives CASSLDRGVYGYTF.

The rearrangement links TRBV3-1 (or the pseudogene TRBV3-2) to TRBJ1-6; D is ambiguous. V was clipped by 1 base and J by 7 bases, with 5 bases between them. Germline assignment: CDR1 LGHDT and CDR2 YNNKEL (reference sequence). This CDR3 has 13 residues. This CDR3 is CASSQAQNSPLHF. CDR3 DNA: TGTGCCAGCAGCCAAGCTCAGAATTCACCCCTCCACTTT.

The CDR3 loop reads CASSFGAGGPYEQYF. The CDR3, as DNA: TGTGCCAGCAGTTTCGGGGCGGGAGGGCCCTACGAGCAGTACTTC. The chain links TRBV27 to TRBJ2-7; 9 nucleotides align to TRBD2. The CDR3 spans 15 residues. After removal of 3 bases from V and 2 bases from J, the junction contained 5 bases not matched to a gene. Germline CDR1 and CDR2: MNHEY and SMNVEV (reference sequence).

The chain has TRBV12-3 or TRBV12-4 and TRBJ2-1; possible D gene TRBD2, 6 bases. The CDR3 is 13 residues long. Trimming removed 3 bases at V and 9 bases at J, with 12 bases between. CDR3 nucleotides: TGTGCCAGCAGTTTTGCGGGGCGAAGTGAGCAGTTCTTC. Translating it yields CASSFAGRSEQFF.

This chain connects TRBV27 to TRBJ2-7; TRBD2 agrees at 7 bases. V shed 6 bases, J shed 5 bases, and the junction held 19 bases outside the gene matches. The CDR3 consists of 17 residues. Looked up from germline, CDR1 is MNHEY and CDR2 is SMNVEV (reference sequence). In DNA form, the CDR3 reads TGTGCCAGCAGACCCATCCTAATGGCGGGAGAATTTGACGAGCAGTACTTC. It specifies CASRPILMAGEFDEQYF.

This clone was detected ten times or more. The CDR3 loop reads CASSLGGLAYEQYF. DNA for the CDR3: TGTGCCAGCAGCTTAGGGGGACTAGCCTACGAGCAGTACTTC. The chain joins TRBV7-9 to TRBJ2-7; 8 bases map to TRBD2. Unmatched junction bases numbered 1, after V lost 1 base and J lost 2 bases. This CDR3 is built from 14 residues. CDR1 and CDR2 from the germline V gene are SEHNR and FQNEAQ (reference sequence).

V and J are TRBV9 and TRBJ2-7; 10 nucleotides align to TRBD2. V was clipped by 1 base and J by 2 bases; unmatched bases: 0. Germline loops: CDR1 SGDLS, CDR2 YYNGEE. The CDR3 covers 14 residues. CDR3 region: CASSVLAGAYEQYF. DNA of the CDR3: TGTGCCAGCAGCGTACTAGCGGGAGCCTACGAGCAGTACTTC.

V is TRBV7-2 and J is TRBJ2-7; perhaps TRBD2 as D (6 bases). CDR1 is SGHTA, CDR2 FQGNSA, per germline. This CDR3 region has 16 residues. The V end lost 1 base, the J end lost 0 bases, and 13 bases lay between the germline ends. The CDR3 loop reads CASSLGPAGNSYEQYF. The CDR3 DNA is TGTGCCAGCAGCTTAGGACCAGCGGGCAACTCCTACGAGCAGTACTTC.

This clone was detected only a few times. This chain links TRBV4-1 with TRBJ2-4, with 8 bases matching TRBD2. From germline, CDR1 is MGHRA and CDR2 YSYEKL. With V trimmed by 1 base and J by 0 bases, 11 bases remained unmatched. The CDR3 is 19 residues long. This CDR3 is CASSQGIAGRGSAKNIQYF. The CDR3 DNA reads TGCGCCAGCAGCCAAGGAATAGCGGGACGGGGGTCAGCCAAAAACATTCAGTACTTC.

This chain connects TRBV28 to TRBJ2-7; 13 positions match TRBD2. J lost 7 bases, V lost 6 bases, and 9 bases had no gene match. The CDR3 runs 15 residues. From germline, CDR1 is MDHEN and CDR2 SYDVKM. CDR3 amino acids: CASSQLAGGVNEQYF. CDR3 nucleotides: TGTGCCAGCAGCCAACTAGCGGGGGGGGTTAATGAGCAGTACTTC.

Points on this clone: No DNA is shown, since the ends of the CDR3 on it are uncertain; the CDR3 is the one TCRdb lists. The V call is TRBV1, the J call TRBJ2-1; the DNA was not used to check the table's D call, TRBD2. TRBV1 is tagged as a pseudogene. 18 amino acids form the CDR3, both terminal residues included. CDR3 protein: CTSSQDPGVGEGAYLPFF.

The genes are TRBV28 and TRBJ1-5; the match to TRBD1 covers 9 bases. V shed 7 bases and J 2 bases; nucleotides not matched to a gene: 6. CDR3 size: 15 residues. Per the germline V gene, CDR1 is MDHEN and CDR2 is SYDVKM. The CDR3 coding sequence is TGTGCCAGCAAGCGCTGGACAGGGGGCAATCAGCCCCAGCATTTT. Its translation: CASKRWTGGNQPQHF.

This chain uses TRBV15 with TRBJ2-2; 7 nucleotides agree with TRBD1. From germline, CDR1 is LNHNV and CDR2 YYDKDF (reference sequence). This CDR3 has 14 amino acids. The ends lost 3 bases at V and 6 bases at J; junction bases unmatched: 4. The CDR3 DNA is TGTGCCACCAGCAGGCTGACAGGGTCCGGGGAGCTGTTTTTT. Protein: CATSRLTGSGELFF. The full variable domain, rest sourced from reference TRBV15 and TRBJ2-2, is DAMVIQNPRYQVTQFGKPVTLSCSQTLNHNVMYWYQQKSSQAPKLLFHYYDKDFNNEADTPDNFQSRRPNTSFCFLDIRSPGLGDTAMYLCATSRLTGSGELFFGEGSRLTVL.

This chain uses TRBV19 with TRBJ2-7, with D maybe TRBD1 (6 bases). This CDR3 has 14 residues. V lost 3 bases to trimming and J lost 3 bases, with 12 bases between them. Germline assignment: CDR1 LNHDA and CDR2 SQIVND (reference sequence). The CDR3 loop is CASSMGKGDYEQYF. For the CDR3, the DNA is TGTGCCAGTAGTATGGGGAAGGGGGACTACGAGCAGTACTTC. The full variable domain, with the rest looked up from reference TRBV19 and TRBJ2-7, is DGGITQSPKYLFRKEGQNVTLSCEQNLNHDAMYWYRQDPGQGLRLIYYSQIVNDFQKGDIAEGYSVSREKKESFPLTVTSAQKNPTAFYLCASSMGKGDYEQYFGPGTRLTVT.

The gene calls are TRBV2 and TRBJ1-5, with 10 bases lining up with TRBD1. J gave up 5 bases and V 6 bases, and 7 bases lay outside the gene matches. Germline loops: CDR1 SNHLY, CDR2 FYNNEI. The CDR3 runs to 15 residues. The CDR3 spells CASSRDRGNHQPQHF. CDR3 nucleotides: TGTGCCAGCAGCCGGGACAGGGGTAATCATCAGCCCCAGCATTTT.

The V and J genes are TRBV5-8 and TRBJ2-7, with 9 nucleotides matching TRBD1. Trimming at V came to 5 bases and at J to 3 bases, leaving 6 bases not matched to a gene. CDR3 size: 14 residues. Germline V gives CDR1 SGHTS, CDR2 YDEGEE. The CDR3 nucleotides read TGTGCCAGCAGAGCCTGGGACAGGGACTACGAGCAGTACTTC. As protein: CASRAWDRDYEQYF.

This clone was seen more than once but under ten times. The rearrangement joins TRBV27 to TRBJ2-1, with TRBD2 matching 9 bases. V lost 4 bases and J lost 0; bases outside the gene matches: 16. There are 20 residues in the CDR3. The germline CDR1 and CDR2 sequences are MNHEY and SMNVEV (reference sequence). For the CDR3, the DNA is TGTGCCAGCAGTTACCGTCAACGGCGGGAGGGACCCAGCTCCTACAATGAGCAGTTCTTC. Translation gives CASSYRQRREGPSSYNEQFF.

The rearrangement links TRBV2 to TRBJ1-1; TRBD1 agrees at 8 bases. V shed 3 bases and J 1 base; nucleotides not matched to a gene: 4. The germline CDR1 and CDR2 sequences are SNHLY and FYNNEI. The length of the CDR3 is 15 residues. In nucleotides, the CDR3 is TGTGCCAGCAGTGATAACAGGGGGGGGAACACTGAAGCTTTCTTT. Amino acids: CASSDNRGGNTEAFF.

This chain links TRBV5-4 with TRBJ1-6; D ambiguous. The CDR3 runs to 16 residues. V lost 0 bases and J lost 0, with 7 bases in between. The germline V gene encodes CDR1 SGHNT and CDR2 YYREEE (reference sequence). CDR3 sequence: CASSLDPSSYNSPLHF. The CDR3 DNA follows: TGTGCCAGCAGCTTGGACCCGAGCTCCTATAATTCACCCCTCCACTTT.